The 23 T cell receptor beta chains in this list originate from one sample, sequenced in a study of neurological immune-mediated disorders. TCRdb reanalysed the 5' RACE reads using MiXCR and keeps one entry per CDR3 protein. The sample contains fewer than 80,000 distinct CDR3 sequences, 4.5% to 5.5% of which appear only once. Specimen: PBMCs. These TCRs come from a woman aged 50 to 60 with multiple sclerosis.

The sample holds many counts of this clonotype. The chain carries TRBV20-1 and TRBJ2-3, with TRBD2 identical over 13 bases. The CDR3 has 15 amino acids. The V segment lost 5 bases and the J segment 5 bases; nucleotides outside the gene matches: 7. Germline V gives CDR1 DFQATT, CDR2 SNEGSKA (reference sequence). DNA for the CDR3: TGCAGTGCTCCTCGACTAGCGGGGGGTGGAGATACGCAGTATTTT. Its translation is CSAPRLAGGGDTQYF.

Remarks on this clonotype: Lacking the conserved final phenylalanine or tryptophan, this CDR3 likely reflects a read error. The chain recombines TRBV5-5 with TRBJ2-7, with D perhaps being TRBD1 or TRBD2 (5 bases each). V lost 4 bases to trimming and J lost 1 base, with 18 bases between them. The CDR3 loop spans 16 amino acids. Germline V gene data show CDR1 as SGHKS and CDR2 as YYEKEE (reference sequence). CDR3 sequence: CASSRRGGDGSYEQYI. The CDR3 region has the DNA TGTGCCAGCAGCAGAAGAGGTGGGGACGGATCCTACGAGCAGTACATC.

There are many counts of this clonotype. The rearrangement uses TRBV5-1 and TRBJ1-1, with 8 bases fitting TRBD1. Trimming at V came to 4 bases and at J to 4 bases, leaving 3 bases not matched to a gene. The germline gives CDR1 SGHRS, CDR2 YFSETQ. This CDR3 comprises 13 residues. The DNA of the CDR3 is TGCGCCAGCAGCCACGGACAGGGCACTGAAGCTTTCTTT. It translates to CASSHGQGTEAFF.

The sample holds many counts of this clonotype. V is TRBV29-1 and J is TRBJ2-7; D gene unclear. The CDR3 extends over 11 amino acids. Germline CDR1 reads SQVTM; CDR2 reads ANQGSEA. Trimming left V 6 bases short and J 7 bases short, with 13 bases between. Here the CDR3 DNA reads TGCAGCGTCACCTGGGTGGGAGAGCAGTACTTC. This translates into CSVTWVGEQYF.

This clonotype was picked up many times. The rearrangement joins TRBV5-5 to TRBJ1-2; D possibly corresponds to TRBD1 (5 bases). V lost 1 base to trimming and J lost 0 bases, with 13 bases between them. The CDR3 extends over 16 amino acids. CDR1 is SGHKS and CDR2 is YYEKEE in the germline V gene (reference sequence). CDR3: CASSLRLGTSNYGYTF. CDR3 coding DNA: TGTGCCAGCAGCTTGCGGTTAGGGACCTCTAACTATGGCTACACCTTC.

This clonotype was recorded only once. A much more abundant neighbour one base away suggests this may be a read error. V is TRBV29-1 and J is TRBJ1-2; no clear D gene. Trimming left V 4 bases short and J 4 bases short, with 10 bases between. This CDR3 region has 12 residues. CDR1 and CDR2 from the germline V gene are SQVTM and ANQGSEA. CDR3 amino acids: CSVGVEPYGYTF. In DNA form, the CDR3 reads TGCAGCGTTGGTGTAGAACCCTATGGCTACACCTTC.

This clonotype was seen repeatedly, ten times or more. The rearrangement uses TRBV2 and TRBJ2-2; D gene uncertain. Germline CDR1 is SNHLY and CDR2 is FYNNEI. There are 16 residues in the CDR3. The V and J ends lost 7 bases and 0 bases respectively, with 15 bases between them. In nucleotides, the CDR3 is TGTGCCAGCAAAAGGGATCCCCCCGCGAACACCGGGGAGCTGTTTTTT. Translating gives CASKRDPPANTGELFF.

This clonotype has ten or more counts. The CDR3 coding sequence is TGCGCCAGCAGTCTCACAGGGGGCACAACCTACAATGAGCAGTTCTTC. Protein product: CASSLTGGTTYNEQFF. The V gene is TRBV4-3, the J gene TRBJ2-1; 9 positions match TRBD1. V lost 6 bases to trimming and J lost 2 bases; unmatched junction nucleotides: 8. The CDR3 covers 16 residues. Looked up from germline, CDR1 is LGHNA and CDR2 is YSLEER.

Many counts were recorded for this clonotype. J is TRBJ2-4 and V is TRBV7-9; 7 bases are shared with TRBD1. After removal of 1 base from V and 8 bases from J, the junction contained 2 bases not matched to a gene. CDR1 and CDR2 from the germline V gene are SEHNR and FQNEAQ (reference sequence). CDR3 length: 13 amino acids. The CDR3 region is CASSLEGADIQYF. The CDR3 coding sequence is TGTGCCAGCAGCTTAGAGGGGGCGGACATTCAGTACTTC.

This clonotype was seen many times. The V and J genes are TRBV6-4 and TRBJ2-2, with D tentatively TRBD2 (7 bases). Germline lookup yields CDR1 MRHNA and CDR2 SNTAGT. The CDR3 is made up of 16 amino acids. Trimming left V 0 bases short and J 4 bases short, with 12 bases between. The CDR3 spells CASSDSAGTPTGELFF. The CDR3 DNA sequence: TGTGCCAGCAGTGACTCAGCGGGGACACCCACCGGGGAGCTGTTTTTT.

This clonotype was observed at least ten times. V and J are TRBV15 and TRBJ2-1; 7 bases align to TRBD1. CDR3 length: 15 residues. V trimming: 1 base; J trimming: 3 bases; junction bases outside the gene matches: 3. Germline V gene sequence: CDR1 LNHNV, CDR2 YYDKDF (reference sequence). CDR3 in DNA: TGTGCCACCAGCAGAGGCCGGGACAGCTACAATGAGCAGTTCTTC. Translation gives CATSRGRDSYNEQFF.

The sample holds many counts of this clonotype. The rearrangement links TRBV7-2 to TRBJ2-3, with D unclear. Per germline, CDR1 SGHTA and CDR2 FQGNSA. CDR3 size: 15 residues. Trimming left V 2 bases short and J 0 bases short, with 9 bases between. The chain's CDR3 is CASSLSLVSTDTQYF. DNA for the CDR3: TGTGCCAGCAGCTTATCCCTAGTTAGCACAGATACGCAGTATTTT. Together with reference TRBV7-2 and TRBJ2-3, the CDR3 gives the full variable domain: GAGVSQSPSNKVTEKGKDVELRCDPISGHTALYWYRQSLGQGLEFLIYFQGNSAPDKSGLPSDRFSAERTGGSVSTLTIQRTQQEDSAVYLCASSLSLVSTDTQYFGPGTRLTVL.

This clonotype appeared many times. The chain combines TRBV6-2 or TRBV6-3 with TRBJ2-1, with 12 bases identical to TRBD2. J gave up 5 bases and V 5 bases, and 4 bases lay outside the gene matches. This CDR3 has 15 residues. CDR1 is MNHEY, CDR2 SVGEGT, per germline. The CDR3: CASSTTSGGNNEQFF. CDR3 in DNA: TGTGCCAGCAGTACAACTAGCGGGGGGAACAATGAGCAGTTCTTC.

Ten or more counts support this clonotype. The rearrangement joins TRBV12-3 or TRBV12-4 to TRBJ1-2; 7 positions agree with TRBD1. Trimming removed 5 bases from V and 7 bases from J; junction bases left unmatched: 13. CDR3 length: 15 amino acids. CDR3 protein: CASSKSPTGSGGYTF. The CDR3 DNA follows: TGTGCCAGCAGTAAGTCACCGACAGGGTCTGGTGGCTACACCTTC.

This clonotype was seen repeatedly, ten times or more. A junction end diverges from the germline sequence, so it may reflect a read error. The rearrangement uses TRBV7-7 and TRBJ1-5; 7 bases are shared with TRBD1. There are 15 residues in the CDR3. Per germline, CDR1 SSHAT and CDR2 FNYEAQ (reference sequence). The chain's CDR3 is CASSSRQGRDQPQHF. The CDR3 coding sequence is TGTGCTAGCAGCAGTCGACAGGGAAGAGATCAGCCCCAGCATTTT.

This clonotype has a count of ten or more. V usage is TRBV6-5 and J usage is TRBJ2-1, with D hard to call. Germline CDR1 reads MNHEY; CDR2 reads SVGAGI. CDR3 length: 13 amino acids. Trimming removed 2 bases at V and 10 bases at J, with 12 bases between. CDR3 DNA: TGTGCCAGCAGTTACAAGGTCGGGTGGGAGCAGTTCTTC. Its protein is CASSYKVGWEQFF.

J is TRBJ2-7 and V is TRBV5-5; 9 bases are shared with TRBD1. The V gene end was trimmed by 7 bases and the J gene end by 1 base; junction bases not matched to a gene: 9. Germline CDR1 is SGHKS and CDR2 is YYEKEE (reference sequence). The CDR3 totals 15 residues. The CDR3 protein is CASGGGQGRSYEQYF. The CDR3 nucleotides read TGTGCCAGCGGAGGGGGACAGGGACGGTCCTACGAGCAGTACTTC.

This clonotype appeared many times. J is TRBJ2-2 and V is TRBV5-1; D might be TRBD2 (6 bases). V was trimmed by 3 bases and J by 4 bases, leaving 13 bases between them. This CDR3 has 15 amino acids. The germline V gene encodes CDR1 SGHRS and CDR2 YFSETQ. CDR3 sequence reads: CASSSDGGSTGELFF. The CDR3 DNA reads TGCGCCAGCAGCTCGGACGGGGGTAGCACCGGGGAGCTGTTTTTT.

This clonotype showed up many times. The CDR3 sequence is CASSQRRTVPSYEQYV. CDR3 DNA sequence: TGTGCCAGCAGCCAAAGGAGGACAGTCCCTTCCTACGAGCAGTACGTC. V is TRBV3-1 and J is TRBJ2-7; a weak D match, TRBD1 (6 bases). The CDR3 is 16 residues long. The ends were cut back, 2 bases at V and 1 base at J, with 15 bases in the middle. Per the germline V gene, CDR1 is LGHDT and CDR2 is YNNKEL (reference sequence).

At least ten counts were recorded for this clonotype. The chain links TRBV9 to TRBJ2-1; 13 bases match TRBD2. There are 19 residues in the CDR3. Germline trimming cut 2 bases from V and 0 bases from J; bases unmatched to any gene: 8. In germline, CDR1 is SGDLS, CDR2 YYNGEE. The CDR3 nucleotides are TGTGCCAGCAGCGTCGGGACTAGCGGGGAGTTAAGCTCCTACAATGAGCAGTTCTTC. This gives the protein CASSVGTSGELSSYNEQFF. Drawing the rest from reference TRBV9 and TRBJ2-1, the complete variable domain is DSGVTQTPKHLITATGQRVTLRCSPRSGDLSVYWYQQSLDQGLQFLIQYYNGEERAKGNILERFSAQQFPDLHSELNLSSLELGDSALYFCASSVGTSGELSSYNEQFFGPGTRLTVL.

This clonotype was counted ten times or more. The chain recombines TRBV7-2 with TRBJ2-5; 7 nucleotides agree with TRBD2. The CDR3 is 16 amino acids. The germline V gene has CDR1 SGHTA and CDR2 FQGNSA. Trimming cost V 4 bases and J 2 bases; bases outside gene matches: 10. The CDR3 DNA follows: TGTGCCAGCAGCTCGGAGACCGGGACTACTCAAGAGACCCAGTACTTC. Encoded protein: CASSSETGTTQETQYF.

A word on this clonotype: This sequence may be a read error, since a much larger clone differs from it by one base. It is likely a read error, because the conserved phenylalanine at the end of the CDR3 is missing. The limits of the CDR3 on the DNA are not certain, so only TCRdb's listed CDR3 is given. This chain connects TRBV7-6 to TRBJ1-1. The CDR3 is 9 amino acids in total, end residues counted. Per the germline V gene, CDR1 is SGHVS and CDR2 is FNYEAQ. This CDR3 is CASSLLHGR.

The DNA for the CDR3 is TGTGCCAGCATCGGAAACAGGATTTGGTACGAGCAGTACTTC. Translating gives CASIGNRIWYEQYF. The V gene is TRBV28, the J gene TRBJ2-7, with D tentatively TRBD1 (5 bases). Trimming took 7 bases from V and 4 from J, leaving 17 bases between them. Germline V gene data show CDR1 as MDHEN and CDR2 as SYDVKM. CDR3 length: 14 amino acids.